These 13 T cell receptor beta chains were all obtained from the same sample, sequenced in a study of identical twins. In TCRdb, the 5' RACE reads were re-called with MiXCR into one record per CDR3 protein. The top ten hold around 1.9% of the sample, which has 690,000 or so distinct CDR3 sequences, roughly 6% seen once. The specimen was naive T cells sorted from blood. The receptors originated from a man aged 18 to 35 in good health.

This clonotype has more than one count but fewer than ten. J is TRBJ2-1 and V is TRBV6-5; 7 nucleotides line up with TRBD2. CDR1 and CDR2 from the germline V gene are MNHEY and SVGAGI. This CDR3 spans 14 amino acids. Losses at the gene ends were 0 bases for V and 5 bases for J; bases not matched to a gene: 1. The CDR3 region is CASSYSGLHNEQFF. The CDR3, as DNA: TGTGCCAGCAGTTACTCGGGACTACACAATGAGCAGTTCTTC.

This clonotype occurred many times. This chain's CDR3 is CASAGTSTGELFF. The CDR3 nucleotides are TGCGCCAGCGCCGGGACTAGCACCGGGGAGCTGTTTTTT. This chain joins TRBV5-1 and TRBJ2-2; TRBD2 matches 8 bases. V shed 7 bases and J 4 bases; nucleotides not matched to a gene: 3. Germline CDR1 is SGHRS and CDR2 is YFSETQ. This CDR3 contains 13 residues.

This clonotype was seen only a few times. The chain links TRBV27 to TRBJ2-3; 9 bases match TRBD2. Trimming at V came to 5 bases and at J to 0 bases, leaving 9 bases not matched to a gene. This CDR3 region has 17 residues. Germline lookup yields CDR1 MNHEY and CDR2 SMNVEV (reference sequence). The CDR3 loop reads CASSGLSGRSSTDTQYF. In DNA, the CDR3 is TGTGCCAGCAGTGGCCTAAGCGGGAGGTCTAGCACAGATACGCAGTATTTT.

This clonotype has more than one count but fewer than ten. The rearrangement joins TRBV11-3 to TRBJ2-2; D unclear. The V gene's germline CDR1 is SGHNT and CDR2 YENEEA. This CDR3 has 14 amino acids. Trimming shortened V by 8 bases and J by 0 bases, and 10 bases separated the two germline ends. In DNA, the CDR3 is TGTGCCAGCGTGGACGGACCGAACACCGGGGAGCTGTTTTTT. Translation: CASVDGPNTGELFF.

Ten or more counts support this clonotype. The chain links TRBV7-9 to TRBJ2-1; no clear D. With 1 base removed from V and 15 bases from J, the gap between germline ends came to 13 bases. From germline, CDR1 is SEHNR and CDR2 FQNEAQ (reference sequence). This CDR3 has 12 residues. DNA of the CDR3: TGTGCCAGCAGCTTAGGTGGGGTGCGGCGGTTCTTC. This sequence encodes CASSLGGVRRFF. The full variable domain, rest sourced from reference TRBV7-9 and TRBJ2-1, is DTGVSQNPRHKITKRGQNVTFRCDPISEHNRLYWYRQTLGQGPEFLTYFQNEAQLEKSRLLSDRFSAERPKGSFSTLEIQRTEQGDSAMYLCASSLGGVRRFFGPGTRLTVL.

The CDR3 spells CASSSDRGRPGEQFF. In DNA form, the CDR3 reads TGTGCCAGCAGCTCGGACAGGGGACGCCCTGGGGAGCAGTTCTTC. The chain links TRBV7-3 to TRBJ2-1; the match to TRBD1 covers 9 bases. CDR3 length: 15 amino acids. Germline values: CDR1 SGHTA, CDR2 FQGTGA. Trimming at V came to 4 bases and at J to 10 bases, leaving 11 bases not matched to a gene.

The chain is built from TRBV4-3 and TRBJ2-7, with D possibly matching TRBD1 (6 bases). V was pared by 0 bases and J by 3 bases, with 12 bases between. CDR1 is LGHNA and CDR2 is YSLEER in the germline V gene. The CDR3 has 15 residues. CDR3 loop: CASSQDSQGDYEQYF. The CDR3 DNA reads as TGCGCCAGCAGCCAAGACTCACAGGGTGACTACGAGCAGTACTTC.

This sequence joins TRBV7-2 and TRBJ2-7; D uncertain. V lost 5 bases and J 3 bases, leaving 14 bases between the germline ends. Germline V CDR1 and CDR2: SGHTA, FQGNSA. CDR3 size: 14 residues. The chain's CDR3 is CASSHEAGSYEQYV. The CDR3 DNA is TGTGCCAGCAGCCACGAAGCAGGCAGCTACGAGCAGTACGTC.

This sequence joins TRBV5-1 and TRBJ2-1, with TRBD1 identical over 11 bases. The V and J ends lost 2 bases and 6 bases, in that order; junction bases with no gene match: 4. The length of the CDR3 is 15 residues. Looked up from germline, CDR1 is SGHRS and CDR2 is YFSETQ. CDR3 in DNA: TGCGCCAGCAGCTTAGGGACAGGGGGGGGCAATGAGCAGTTCTTC. Protein: CASSLGTGGGNEQFF.

This clonotype was observed a handful of times. The chain uses TRBV5-1 and TRBJ2-7; D is ambiguous. The CDR3 is 13 residues long. V lost 0 bases to trimming and J lost 5 bases, with 9 bases between them. Germline CDR1 is SGHRS and CDR2 is YFSETQ. The DNA of the CDR3 is TGCGCCAGCAGCTTGGATGGGTTGGACGAGCAGTACGTC. Its translation is CASSLDGLDEQYV.

The table lists this clonotype with many counts. V and J are TRBV5-6 and TRBJ2-1; TRBD2 matches 8 bases. The length of the CDR3 is 13 residues. The germline V gene has CDR1 SGHDT and CDR2 YYEEEE. V shed 9 bases and J 3 bases; nucleotides not matched to a gene: 5. The CDR3: CATSREGYNEQFF. CDR3 DNA sequence: TGTGCCACCTCCCGGGAGGGCTACAATGAGCAGTTCTTC.

The chain carries TRBV6-5 and TRBJ2-7; no clear D. The V gene lost 2 bases and the J gene lost 2 bases, with 16 bases spanning the gap. The CDR3 is 16 amino acids. Germline V gene data show CDR1 as MNHEY and CDR2 as SVGAGI. The CDR3 bases are TGTGCCAGCAGTTACAGCCCGAGCCAGTTGACCTACGAGCAGTACTTC. Translating it yields CASSYSPSQLTYEQYF.

This clonotype has a count of ten or more. The J gene is TRBJ2-1, the V gene TRBV28; the D gene is possibly TRBD2 (5 bases). Trimming removed 3 bases at V and 9 bases at J, with 15 bases between. Germline values: CDR1 MDHEN, CDR2 SYDVKM. The CDR3 extends over 14 amino acids. The CDR3 coding sequence is TGTGCCAGCAGTTTGTTCGGGGTTACGGGTGAGCAGTTCTTC. It translates to CASSLFGVTGEQFF.